This T cell receptor (beta chain) was observed in a study of blood T cell repertoires in COVID-19. Overall study: Collection of acute and convalescent COVID-19 samples took place in the United States, Italy and Spain. Sources were T cells, B-cell-depleted T cells, or PBMCs; the material itself was cDNA or gDNA.

The CDR3 is 16 amino acids. Deletions cut 0 bases from V and 1 base from J, with 12 bases between. Germline CDR1 is SGHVS and CDR2 is FNYEAQ. In the source study's methods: Estimation of nucleated cell counts was performed using reference gene primer amplification. Generated by immunoSEQ multiplex PCR, the TCRdb table keeps only in-frame clones and is missing some. The V and J calls and clone size come from that table; D and trimming were worked out from the DNA. The repertoire holds roughly 120,000 clones, with around 90% as singletons. This clonotype originated in a woman aged 45-65 years with active or convalescent COVID-19. The sample comprised peripheral blood. The chain employs TRBV7-6 and TRBJ1-2; the D gene is possibly TRBD1 (6 bases). Here the CDR3 DNA reads TGTGCCAGCAGCTTAGCCAGGGGAGAACGTAACTATGGCTACACCTTC. Translation gives CASSLARGERNYGYTF.